This T cell receptor (beta chain) was recorded in a study of CD8 T cells in ankylosing spondylitis. The study, taken as a whole, reports: Ankylosing spondylitis blood seemed to carry a telltale TCR beta motif made of fewer than 10 highly homologous variants.

This clonotype appeared a few times. Antigen unknown. CDR1 and CDR2 from the germline V gene are WNHNN and SYGVQD (reference sequence). V dropped 3 bases and J dropped 6; count of bases not matched to a gene: 2. There are 13 residues in the CDR3. TCRdb analysed the 5' RACE reads with MiXCR anew, one entry per CDR3 protein. Of some 800,000 distinct CDR3 sequences in the sample, approximately 12% were seen once. The sample was blood, either unsorted or a sorted T cell fraction (not recorded which). This chain connects TRBV10-1 to TRBJ1-5, with TRBD1 matching 7 bases. This sequence was found in a male donor with ankylosing spondylitis. CDR3 DNA sequence: TGCGCCAGCAGTGATACAGGGGTTCAGCCCCAGCATTTT. It translates to CASSDTGVQPQHF.